This T cell receptor (beta chain) came from a study of T cell changes during pregnancy in multiple sclerosis. The data were produced by immunoSEQ multiplex PCR, yet TCRdb's version contains in-frame clones alone and is incomplete. In the table there are 20,000 to 25,000 clones, 80% to 95% of which are singletons. The trim removed 3 bases at V and 9 bases at J, leaving 7 bases unmatched. The CDR3 loop spans 15 amino acids. Germline CDR1 is MNHEY and CDR2 is SMNVEV (reference sequence). The clonotype originates from a female donor with multiple sclerosis, enrolled in a pregnancy study. V usage is TRBV27 and J usage is TRBJ2-1; TRBD2 agrees at 11 bases. The sample in question was CD8+ T cells from peripheral blood mononuclear cells, obtained in the third trimester of pregnancy. The CDR3 loop reads CASSLGTSGWGEQFF. CDR3 sequence (DNA): TGTGCCAGCAGTTTGGGGACTAGCGGTTGGGGTGAGCAGTTCTTC.